The 12 T cell receptor beta chains below were found in one sample sequenced in a study of cytomegalovirus exposure and HLA in healthy donors. PCR employed 60 Vbeta and 13 Jbeta primers. Method: immunoSEQ multiplex PCR; TCRdb's copy keeps in-frame clones and lacks some. The sample holds some 130,000 clones; approximately 68% are singletons and the top ten take over 1.5%. Source material: PBMCs. The receptors stem from a man younger than 40 in good health and CMV-seropositive.

This clone was counted a few times. V is TRBV7-3 and J is TRBJ2-3; 8 bases fit TRBD2. V lost 2 bases to trimming and J lost 0 bases; unmatched junction nucleotides: 4. Germline V gives CDR1 SGHTA, CDR2 FQGTGA. This CDR3 is 16 amino acids long. This chain's CDR3 is CASSLGASGSTDTQYF. The CDR3 DNA reads as TGTGCCAGCAGCTTAGGGGCTAGCGGGAGCACAGATACGCAGTATTTT.

Notes on this clone: Compared with germline, one end of the junction differs, possibly owing to a read error. V and J are TRBV9 and TRBJ1-3, with 12 bases lining up with TRBD1. Germline assignment: CDR1 SGDLS and CDR2 YYNGEE. This CDR3 is built from 21 residues. The CDR3 region is CASSVTVRSFRDRGRGNIIYF. Written as DNA, the CDR3 is TGTGCCAGCAGCGTCACAGTAAGGTCCTTCCGGGACAGGGGGCGAGGAAACATCATATATTTT.

This clone was seen a handful of times. This chain connects TRBV15 to TRBJ2-2, with 13 positions matching TRBD2. The V segment lost 5 bases and the J segment 6 bases; nucleotides outside the gene matches: 0. This CDR3 has 14 amino acids. Germline-derived CDR1 and CDR2 are LNHNV and YYDKDF (reference sequence). CDR3 sequence reads: CATSGLAGAGELFF. The CDR3 DNA reads as TGTGCCACCAGCGGACTAGCGGGAGCCGGGGAGCTGTTTTTT.

In the case of this clone: One end of the junction fails to match germline, which may point to a read error. This chain uses TRBV5-1 with TRBJ2-2; D uncertain. Looked up from germline, CDR1 is SGHRS and CDR2 is YFSETQ. The length of the CDR3 is 16 residues. The CDR3 here is CASSLVVALNAGELFF. The CDR3, as DNA: TGCGCCAGCAGCTTGGTAGTTGCCTTGAACGCCGGGGAGCTGTTTTTT.

The chain has TRBV10-3 and TRBJ1-4; 8 nucleotides line up with TRBD1. With V trimmed by 3 bases and J by 3 bases, 3 bases remained unmatched. The CDR3 sequence is 15 residues long. The V gene's germline CDR1 is ENHRY and CDR2 SYGVKD. CDR3 bases: TGTGCCATCAGTGACTCGACAGGGGCTAATGAAAAACTGTTTTTT. Amino acids: CAISDSTGANEKLFF.

The chain combines TRBV6-5 with TRBJ1-1, with a possible D match to TRBD1 (6 bases). Germline CDR1 and CDR2: MNHEY and SVGAGI. The CDR3 totals 15 residues. V lost 6 bases, J lost 0 bases, and 14 bases lay in between. This CDR3 reads CASRFGDTLNTEAFF. CDR3 bases: TGTGCCAGCAGGTTTGGGGACACCTTGAACACTGAAGCTTTCTTT.

The rearrangement links TRBV28 to TRBJ1-3; 7 positions agree with TRBD1. V shed 6 bases, J shed 6 bases, and the junction held 17 bases outside the gene matches. The CDR3 consists of 17 residues. CDR1 is MDHEN, CDR2 SYDVKM, per germline. CDR3: CASSLYAGGSSPNTIYF. The CDR3 DNA reads TGTGCCAGCAGCCTTTACGCAGGGGGTTCCTCCCCAAACACCATATATTTT.

V is TRBV7-9 and J is TRBJ2-7; 9 nucleotides agree with TRBD2. The V and J ends lost 6 bases and 4 bases, in that order; junction bases with no gene match: 7. The CDR3 runs to 14 residues. Germline V gene data show CDR1 as SEHNR and CDR2 as FQNEAQ (reference sequence). The CDR3 here is CASSQTSGRYEQYF. CDR3 nucleotides: TGTGCCAGCAGTCAAACGAGCGGGAGGTACGAGCAGTACTTC.

The chain recombines TRBV5-1 with TRBJ1-1; tentatively, D is TRBD1 (5 bases). The germline gives CDR1 SGHRS, CDR2 YFSETQ. This CDR3 is built from 14 residues. V lost 4 bases, J lost 3 bases, and 13 bases lay in between. The CDR3, as DNA: TGCGCCAGCAGCCCCCGGTCGGGGGACACTGAAGCTTTCTTT. Protein product: CASSPRSGDTEAFF.

The chain links TRBV21-1 to TRBJ2-5; TRBD1 is the table's D call and was not checked against the DNA. TRBV21-1 is a listed pseudogene. This CDR3 is built from 15 residues. The CDR3 DNA reads as TGTGCCAGCACCTCCAACAATCCAGACCAAGAGACCCAGTACTTC. Its protein product is CASTSNNPDQETQYF.

This chain uses TRBV20-1 with TRBJ2-1; D gene unclear. In germline, CDR1 is DFQATT, CDR2 SNEGSKA (reference sequence). The CDR3 has 11 amino acids. The CDR3 protein is CSPRSPNEQFF. For the CDR3, the DNA is TGCAGCCCCCGTAGTCCCAATGAGCAGTTCTTC.

The rearrangement links TRBV4-1 to TRBJ2-7; 10 nucleotides align to TRBD2. Germline V CDR1 and CDR2: MGHRA, YSYEKL. V lost 1 base to trimming and J lost 2 bases; unmatched junction nucleotides: 8. There are 17 residues in the CDR3. The CDR3 nucleotides read TGCGCCAGCAGCCAAGTGTTACTAGCGGGATATCCCTACGAGCAGTACTTC. It is translated as CASSQVLLAGYPYEQYF.